Listed here is a single T cell receptor (beta chain). The sample belongs to a study of CD8 T cells in Susac syndrome. Sequencing targeted TCR beta in blood CD8+ and CD4+ T cells. Patients with stable or active relapsing-remitting disease, all of them treatment-naive, made up the multiple sclerosis controls. With random hexamers, about 0.5 to 1 ug RNA was reverse transcribed. Multiplex immunoSEQ PCR targeted 54 Vbeta and 13 Jbeta TCR beta segments. In TCRdb, the immunoSEQ multiplex PCR reads were re-called with MiXCR into one record per CDR3 protein. The sample contains around 180,000 distinct CDR3 sequences, approximately 94% of which appear only once. Losses at the gene ends were 5 bases for V and 0 bases for J; bases not matched to a gene: 4. Looked up from germline, CDR1 is SGHRS and CDR2 is YFSETQ. This CDR3 is built from 14 residues.

Source material: CD4+ T cells from PBMCs. The rearrangement uses TRBV5-1 and TRBJ1-2; TRBD1 matches at 7 bases. The receptor was isolated from a human donor with multiple sclerosis. CDR3: CASRIGTANYGYTF. The CDR3 nucleotides read TGCGCCAGCAGGATCGGGACAGCTAACTATGGCTACACCTTC.